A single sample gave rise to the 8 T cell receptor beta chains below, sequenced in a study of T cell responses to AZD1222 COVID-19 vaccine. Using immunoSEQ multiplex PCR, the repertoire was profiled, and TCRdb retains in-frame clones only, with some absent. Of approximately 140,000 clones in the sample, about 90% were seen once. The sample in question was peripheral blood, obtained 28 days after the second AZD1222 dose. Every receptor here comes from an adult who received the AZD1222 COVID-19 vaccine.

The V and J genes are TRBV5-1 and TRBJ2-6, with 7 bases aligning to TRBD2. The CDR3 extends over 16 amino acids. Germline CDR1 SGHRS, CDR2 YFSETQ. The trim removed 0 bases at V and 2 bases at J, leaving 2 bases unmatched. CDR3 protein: CASSLAGGTGANVLTF. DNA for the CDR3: TGCGCCAGCAGCTTGGCCGGGGGGACTGGGGCCAACGTCCTGACTTTC.

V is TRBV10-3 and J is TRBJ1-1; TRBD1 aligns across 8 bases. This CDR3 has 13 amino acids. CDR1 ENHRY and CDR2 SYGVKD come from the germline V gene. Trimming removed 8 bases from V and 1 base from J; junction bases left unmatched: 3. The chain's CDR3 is CAIRDRKNTEAFF. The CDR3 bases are TGTGCCATCCGGGACAGGAAGAACACTGAAGCTTTCTTT.

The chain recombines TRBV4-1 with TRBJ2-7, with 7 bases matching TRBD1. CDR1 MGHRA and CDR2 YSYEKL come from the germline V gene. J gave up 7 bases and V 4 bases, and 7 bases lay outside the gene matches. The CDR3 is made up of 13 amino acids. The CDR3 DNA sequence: TGCGCCAGCAGCCGACAGACAGGGCGGGAGCAGTACTTC. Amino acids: CASSRQTGREQYF.

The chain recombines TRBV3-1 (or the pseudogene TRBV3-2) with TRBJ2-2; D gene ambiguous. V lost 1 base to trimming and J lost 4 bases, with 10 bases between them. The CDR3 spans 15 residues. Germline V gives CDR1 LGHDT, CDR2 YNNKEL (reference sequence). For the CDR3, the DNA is TGTGCCAGCAGCCAAGTACTTCGGGTCACCGGGGAGCTGTTTTTT. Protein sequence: CASSQVLRVTGELFF.

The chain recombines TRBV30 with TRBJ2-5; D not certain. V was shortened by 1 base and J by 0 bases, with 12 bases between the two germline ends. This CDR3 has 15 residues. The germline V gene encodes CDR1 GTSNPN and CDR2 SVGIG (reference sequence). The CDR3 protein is CAWSDFLIDQETQYF. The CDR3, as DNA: TGTGCCTGGAGTGATTTTCTGATAGACCAAGAGACCCAGTACTTC. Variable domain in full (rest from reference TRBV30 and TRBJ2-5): SQTIHQWPATLVQPVGSPLSLECTVEGTSNPNLYWYRQAAGRGLQLLFYSVGIGQISSEVPQNLSASRPQDRQFILSSKKLLLSDSGFYLCAWSDFLIDQETQYFGPGTRLLVL.

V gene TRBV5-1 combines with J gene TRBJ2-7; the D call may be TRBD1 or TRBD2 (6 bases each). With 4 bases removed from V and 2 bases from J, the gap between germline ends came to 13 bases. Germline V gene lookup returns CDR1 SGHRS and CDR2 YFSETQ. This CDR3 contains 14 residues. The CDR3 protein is CASSLGGITYEQYF. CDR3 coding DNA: TGCGCCAGCAGCCTAGGGGGGATAACCTACGAGCAGTACTTC.

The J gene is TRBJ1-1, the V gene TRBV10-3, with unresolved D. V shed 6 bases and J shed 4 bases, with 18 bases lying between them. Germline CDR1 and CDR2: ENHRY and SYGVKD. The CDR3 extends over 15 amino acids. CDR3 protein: CAISGEEKSGTEAFF. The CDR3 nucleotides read TGTGCCATCAGCGGAGAAGAGAAATCGGGCACTGAAGCTTTCTTT.

CDR3 in DNA: TGTGCCAGCAGCTTAGGTACCCCGGATGAGCAGTTCTTC. It yields the protein CASSLGTPDEQFF. The rearrangement uses TRBV7-2 and TRBJ2-1, with D uncertain. V was trimmed by 1 base and J by 8 bases, leaving 9 bases between them. Germline V CDR1 and CDR2: SGHTA, FQGNSA. CDR3 length: 13 amino acids.